This T cell receptor beta chain was recovered during a study of T cells after yellow fever vaccination. General observations from the study: In FACS-sorted repertoires, abundant clonotypes from the bulk population could appear as contaminants. Few clonotypes appeared in both CD4 and CD8 compartments.

TCRdb passed the 5' RACE reads through MiXCR, listing each CDR3 protein once. The table has around 67,000 distinct CDR3 sequences, roughly 7.4% seen once. This clonotype was counted only a few times. The antigen remains unidentified. CDR3 length: 19 amino acids. Unmatched junction bases numbered 19, after V lost 6 bases and J lost 4 bases. Germline values: CDR1 KGHDR, CDR2 SFDVKD. This TCR came from a man aged 18 to 35 who received the YFV17D yellow fever vaccine. Sequenced material: CD8+ T cells sorted from PBMCs, taken 5 days after the first yellow fever vaccination. This chain connects TRBV24-1 to TRBJ2-3; 9 nucleotides align to TRBD2. CDR3 sequence: CATSSFSLTSSGVADTQYF. CDR3 nucleotide sequence: TGTGCCACCAGTTCCTTCTCCTTGACATCTAGCGGGGTGGCAGATACGCAGTATTTT.